This paragraph covers one TCR beta chain sequence. Naive CD4+ T cells were purified with Tregs depleted by CD25. The CDR3 contains 15 residues. The ends were cut back, 4 bases at V and 3 bases at J, with 15 bases in the middle. Germline lookup yields CDR1 SGDLS and CDR2 YYNGEE. Semi-nested PCR with Nested Universal Primer A followed constant-region reverse priming of full-length variable regions. One entry per CDR3 protein, called by TCRdb with MiXCR from the 5' RACE reads. The sample includes tens of thousands of distinct CDR3 sequences, 25% to 35% of them seen just once. The rearrangement links TRBV9 to TRBJ2-3; D may match TRBD1 or TRBD2 (5 bases each). This TCR derives from a female donor with breast cancer. What was sequenced was naive CD4+ T cells sorted from blood. Subset reported: naive CD4+ T cells, CD4+CD45RA+CD25-. DNA for the CDR3: TGTGCCAGCAGCCCGGGGACCCTAGGGACAGATACGCAGTATTTT. This encodes CASSPGTLGTDTQYF.